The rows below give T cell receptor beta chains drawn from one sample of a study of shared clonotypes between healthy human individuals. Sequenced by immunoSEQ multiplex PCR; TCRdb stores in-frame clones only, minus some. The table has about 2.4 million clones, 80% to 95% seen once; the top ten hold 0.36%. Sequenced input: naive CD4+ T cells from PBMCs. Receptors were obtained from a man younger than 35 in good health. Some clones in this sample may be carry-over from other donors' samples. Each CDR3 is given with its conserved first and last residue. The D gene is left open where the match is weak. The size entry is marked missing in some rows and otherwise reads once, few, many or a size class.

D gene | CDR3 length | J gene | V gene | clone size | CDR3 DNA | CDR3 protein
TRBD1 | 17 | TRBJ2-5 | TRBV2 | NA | TGTGCCAGCAGTGAAGCAGGGACAGGGGGCCCCTGGGAGACCCAGTACTTC | CASSEAGTGGPWETQYF
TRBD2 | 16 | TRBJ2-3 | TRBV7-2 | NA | TGTGCCAGCAGCTTAGCCCTTAGCGGGATCACAGATACGCAGTATTTT | CASSLALSGITDTQYF
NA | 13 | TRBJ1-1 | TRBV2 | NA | TGTGCCAGCAGTGAGGAGTTGAACACTGAAGCTTTCTTT | CASSEELNTEAFF
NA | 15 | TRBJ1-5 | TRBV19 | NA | TGTGCCAGTAGTATCCACAGGAGCGAGAATCAGCCCCAGCATTTT | CASSIHRSENQPQHF
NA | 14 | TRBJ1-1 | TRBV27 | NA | TGTGCCAGCAGTAGACAGAACATGAACACTGAAGCTTTCTTT | CASSRQNMNTEAFF
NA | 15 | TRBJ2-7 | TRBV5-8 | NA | TGTGCCAGCAGCTACGGTGCTAGCGCGATCTACGAGCAGTACTTC | CASSYGASAIYEQYF
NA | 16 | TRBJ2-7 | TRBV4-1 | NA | TGCGCCAGCAGCGAACAACTAGCAGGGTCAACCTACGAGCAGTACTTC | CASSEQLAGSTYEQYF
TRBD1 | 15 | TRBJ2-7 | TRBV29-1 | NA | TGCAGCGTTGGTCAGCGCCAGACAGGGGGATACGAGCAGTACTTC | CSVGQRQTGGYEQYF
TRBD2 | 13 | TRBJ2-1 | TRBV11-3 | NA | TGTGCCAGCAGCTATCTAGCGGACAATGAGCAGTTCTTC | CASSYLADNEQFF
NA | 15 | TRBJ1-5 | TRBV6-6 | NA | TGTGCCAGCAGTTACTCGGGGTTAAGGGATCAGCCCCAGCATTTT | CASSYSGLRDQPQHF
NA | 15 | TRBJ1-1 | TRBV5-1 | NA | TGCGCCAGCAGCTTTTCGGGGGCTAGGGACACTGAAGCTTTCTTT | CASSFSGARDTEAFF
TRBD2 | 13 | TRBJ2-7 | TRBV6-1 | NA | TGTGCCAGCCGGGGGGTAACAGCTTACGAGCAGTACTTC | CASRGVTAYEQYF
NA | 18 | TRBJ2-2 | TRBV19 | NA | TGTGCCACTACAACCTGGGCAGGGGGTAAAGTCGGGAGCGGGGAGCTGTTTTTT | CATTTWAGGKVGSGELFF
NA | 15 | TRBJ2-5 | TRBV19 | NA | TGTGCCAGTAGTATCGGGCAGGGTAGAGGGGAGACCCAGTACTTC | CASSIGQGRGETQYF
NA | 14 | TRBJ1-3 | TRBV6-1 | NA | TGTGCCAGCAGTCTCCCCCAGGGGAGGAACACCATATATTTT | CASSLPQGRNTIYF
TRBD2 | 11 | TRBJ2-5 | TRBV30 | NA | TGTGCCTGGGGGGAGGGAGAGACCCAGTACTTC | CAWGEGETQYF
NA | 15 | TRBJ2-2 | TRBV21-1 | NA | TGTGCCAGCAGACCGGGACAGGGTATAACCGGGGAGCTGTTTTTT | CASRPGQGITGELFF
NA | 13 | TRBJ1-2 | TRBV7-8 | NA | TGTGCCAGCAGCTTAGCGCCTGCCGGGGGCTACACCTTC | CASSLAPAGGYTF
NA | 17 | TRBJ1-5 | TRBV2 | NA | TGTGCCAGCAGTGAAATCAATTTGAGGACAGTCAATCAGCCCCAGCATTTT | CASSEINLRTVNQPQHF
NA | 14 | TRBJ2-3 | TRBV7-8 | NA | TGTGCCAGCAGCCAGATGGGGAGCCCAGATACGCAGTATTTT | CASSQMGSPDTQYF
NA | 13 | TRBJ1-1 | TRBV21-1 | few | TGTGCCAGTCCCAGACAGGCGAACACTGAAGCTTTCTTT | CASPRQANTEAFF
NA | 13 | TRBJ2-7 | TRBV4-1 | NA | TGCGCCAGCAGCCAAGTGGAACCGGCCGAGCAGTACTTC | CASSQVEPAEQYF
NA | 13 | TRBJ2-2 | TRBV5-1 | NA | TGCGCCAGCAGCTCGGGGAACACCGGGGAGCTGTTTTTT | CASSSGNTGELFF
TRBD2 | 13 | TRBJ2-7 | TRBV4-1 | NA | TGCGCCAGCAGCCTAGCGGGGTTTGGGGAGCAGTACTTC | CASSLAGFGEQYF
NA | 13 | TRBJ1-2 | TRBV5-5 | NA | TGTGCCAGCAGCTTGGCACAGCGCCGTGGCTACACCTTC | CASSLAQRRGYTF
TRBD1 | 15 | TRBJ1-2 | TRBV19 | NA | TGTGCCAGTAGCCTGTATTCAGGGGGCGTCTATGGCTACACCTTC | CASSLYSGGVYGYTF
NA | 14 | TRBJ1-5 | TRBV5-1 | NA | TGCGCCAGCAGCTTAACGGGTAGCAATCAGCCCCAGCATTTT | CASSLTGSNQPQHF